The 26 T cell receptor beta chains below all came from one sample that was sequenced in a study of OX40 agonist ivuxolimab in advanced cancers. Clones were read by immunoSEQ multiplex PCR, and TCRdb kept only the in-frame ones, dropping some. This table has about 79,000 clones, about 84% appearing once. The sample consisted of CD4+ or CD8+ T cells sorted from blood, taken in a trial of the OX40 agonist ivuxolimab. Source of these receptors: an adult with an advanced solid tumor such as melanoma, head and neck, liver or kidney cancer.

This chain joins TRBV7-8 and TRBJ2-3; 9 nucleotides align to TRBD2. The CDR3 length is 18 residues. Per the germline V gene, CDR1 is SGHVS and CDR2 is FQNEAQ. The ends lost 3 bases at V and 4 bases at J; junction bases unmatched: 14. CDR3 sequence: CASSFPKGRRGGPDTQYF. Here the CDR3 DNA reads TGTGCCAGCAGCTTCCCCAAGGGGCGGCGGGGGGGCCCAGATACGCAGTATTTT.

J is TRBJ1-4 and V is TRBV6-5, with D maybe TRBD1 (5 bases). The V end lost 6 bases, the J end lost 0 bases, and 11 bases lay between the germline ends. Germline-derived CDR1 and CDR2 are MNHEY and SVGAGI. The CDR3 has 15 residues. The CDR3 spells CASSPTGSTNEKLFF. The CDR3 DNA reads as TGTGCCAGCAGCCCTACAGGTTCAACTAATGAAAAACTGTTTTTT.

The J gene is TRBJ2-3, the V gene TRBV5-6; 10 bases fit TRBD2. V lost 2 bases, J lost 1 base, and 4 bases stayed unmatched. The germline V gene encodes CDR1 SGHDT and CDR2 YYEEEE. The CDR3 is 16 amino acids. DNA for the CDR3: TGTGCCAGCAGCTTTCTAGCGGGGGCCCGCACAGATACGCAGTATTTT. Its translation: CASSFLAGARTDTQYF.

This chain joins TRBV11-3 and TRBJ2-1, with D possibly TRBD2 on 6 matching bases. CDR1 and CDR2 from the germline V gene are SGHNT and YENEEA. CDR3 length equals 14 residues. Trimming shortened V by 5 bases and J by 7 bases, and 15 bases separated the two germline ends. The CDR3 region is CASSTGLLGNEQFF. In DNA form, the CDR3 reads TGTGCCAGCAGCACGGGACTCCTTGGGAATGAGCAGTTCTTC.

This clone was observed once. The rearrangement joins TRBV29-1 to TRBJ1-4; D gene uncertain. The CDR3 covers 14 residues. V shed 4 bases and J shed 3 bases, with 12 bases lying between them. Germline V gene sequence: CDR1 SQVTM, CDR2 ANQGSEA. CDR3 loop: CSVGRGPSNEKLFF. In nucleotides, the CDR3 is TGCAGCGTTGGCCGCGGGCCATCTAATGAAAAACTGTTTTTT. The full variable domain, rest sourced from reference TRBV29-1 and TRBJ1-4, is SAVISQKPSRDICQRGTSLTIQCQVDSQVTMMFWYRQQPGQSLTLIATANQGSEATYESGFVIDKFPISRPNLTFSTLTVSNMSPEDSSIYLCSVGRGPSNEKLFFGSGTQLSVL.

This clone has just a few counts. The chain carries TRBV15 and TRBJ2-5; 14 bases are shared with TRBD2. This CDR3 spans 15 amino acids. Germline values: CDR1 LNHNV, CDR2 YYDKDF (reference sequence). V lost 3 bases, J lost 6 bases, and 3 bases stayed unmatched. The CDR3 nucleotides are TGTGCCACCAGCAGGGGGACTAGCGGGAGCCAGACCCAGTACTTC. This gives the protein CATSRGTSGSQTQYF.

The gene calls are TRBV7-3 and TRBJ2-5, with D perhaps being TRBD1 or TRBD2 (5 bases each). The ends were cut back, 5 bases at V and 4 bases at J, with 11 bases in the middle. This CDR3 comprises 13 residues. Germline values: CDR1 SGHTA, CDR2 FQGTGA. The DNA for the CDR3 is TGTGCCAGCAGCCCCGCAGGGAGAGAGACCCAGTACTTC. It codes for CASSPAGRETQYF.

The V gene is TRBV27, the J gene TRBJ1-2; no reliable D call. CDR1 and CDR2 from the germline V gene are MNHEY and SMNVEV (reference sequence). This CDR3 comprises 11 residues. Trimming removed 8 bases at V and 3 bases at J, with 7 bases between. Written as DNA, the CDR3 is TGTGCCAGCGGGAAGGACTATGGCTACACCTTC. Translation: CASGKDYGYTF.

The V gene is TRBV6-4, the J gene TRBJ2-1, with 10 positions matching TRBD2. The CDR3 totals 19 residues. Germline loops: CDR1 MRHNA, CDR2 SNTAGT. Trimming at V came to 8 bases and at J to 0 bases, leaving 16 bases not matched to a gene. The CDR3 DNA is TGTGCCAGCCTTTCGAAACCTAGCGGGAGCCATAGCTCCTACAATGAGCAGTTCTTC. This codes for CASLSKPSGSHSSYNEQFF.

The J gene is TRBJ2-7, the V gene TRBV7-8; maybe TRBD1 (5 bases). The CDR3 sequence is 15 residues long. V lost 1 base to trimming and J lost 2 bases, with 12 bases between them. Germline assignment: CDR1 SGHVS and CDR2 FQNEAQ. CDR3 nucleotides: TGTGCCAGCAGCTTAGAAGGGCAGGGCACCTACGAGCAGTACTTC. Encoded protein: CASSLEGQGTYEQYF.

This chain uses TRBV10-3 with TRBJ1-2; D gene ambiguous. The germline V gene has CDR1 ENHRY and CDR2 SYGVKD. Deletions cut 2 bases from V and 0 bases from J, with 10 bases between. The CDR3 has 15 residues. For the CDR3, the DNA is TGTGCCATCAGTGAGGAAAGGGCATCTAACTATGGCTACACCTTC. Its protein is CAISEERASNYGYTF.

This chain joins TRBV4-1 and TRBJ1-3; D is possibly TRBD1 (5 bases). The germline V gene encodes CDR1 MGHRA and CDR2 YSYEKL. V was trimmed by 5 bases and J by 8 bases, leaving 16 bases between them. CDR3 size: 14 residues. CDR3 in amino acids: CASSGGGYVHTIYF. CDR3 bases: TGCGCCAGCAGCGGGGGTGGCTATGTACACACCATATATTTT.

The V call is TRBV5-8, the J call TRBJ2-3; D unclear. This CDR3 has 13 residues. The germline V gene encodes CDR1 SGHTS and CDR2 YDEGEE. V dropped 2 bases and J dropped 3 bases, with 7 bases sitting between them. The CDR3 DNA reads TGTGCCAGCAGCTTCCGTCATACAGATACGCAGTATTTT. Protein product: CASSFRHTDTQYF.

The chain joins TRBV15 to TRBJ2-7, with D perhaps matching TRBD1 (7 bases). The germline CDR1 and CDR2 sequences are LNHNV and YYDKDF (reference sequence). The V end lost 3 bases, the J end lost 2 bases, and 14 bases lay between the germline ends. The CDR3 runs 15 residues. This CDR3 is CATSSGQGGPYEQYF. CDR3 DNA sequence: TGTGCCACCAGCAGTGGGCAGGGGGGTCCCTACGAGCAGTACTTC. The entire variable domain, with the rest obtained from reference TRBV15 and TRBJ2-7, is as follows: DAMVIQNPRYQVTQFGKPVTLSCSQTLNHNVMYWYQQKSSQAPKLLFHYYDKDFNNEADTPDNFQSRRPNTSFCFLDIRSPGLGDTAMYLCATSSGQGGPYEQYFGPGTRLTVT.

The J gene is TRBJ2-5, the V gene TRBV4-1, with 9 bases that match TRBD1. Trimming at V came to 1 base and at J to 5 bases, leaving 8 bases not matched to a gene. Germline V gene sequence: CDR1 MGHRA, CDR2 YSYEKL. This CDR3 contains 16 residues. As DNA, the CDR3 is TGCGCCAGCAGCCAAGCATCCAACAGGGGGCGGGAGACCCAGTACTTC. It codes for CASSQASNRGRETQYF.

V usage is TRBV29-1 and J usage is TRBJ1-2, with D perhaps matching TRBD1 (5 bases). The CDR3 sequence is 13 residues long. The germline V and J ends were trimmed by 7 bases and 1 base, with 13 bases remaining between them. CDR1 and CDR2 (germline): SQVTM, ANQGSEA. The CDR3 DNA reads TGCAGCGCCTCGGGACTTATTAACTATGGCTACACCTTC. Its protein is CSASGLINYGYTF. The variable domain in full, completed from reference TRBV29-1 and TRBJ1-2, reads SAVISQKPSRDICQRGTSLTIQCQVDSQVTMMFWYRQQPGQSLTLIATANQGSEATYESGFVIDKFPISRPNLTFSTLTVSNMSPEDSSIYLCSASGLINYGYTFGSGTRLTVV.

The rearrangement links TRBV28 to TRBJ1-6; 8 bases are shared with TRBD1. Germline V gene lookup returns CDR1 MDHEN and CDR2 SYDVKM. This CDR3 contains 15 residues. V trimming: 4 bases; J trimming: 10 bases; junction bases outside the gene matches: 9. CDR3: CASSSLGQGRSPLHF. The CDR3, as DNA: TGTGCCAGCAGTTCACTCGGACAGGGACGCTCACCCCTCCACTTT.

The chain links TRBV27 to TRBJ1-2, with D possibly being TRBD1 (5 bases). Trimming removed 2 bases from V and 1 base from J, with 11 bases in between. Per the germline V gene, CDR1 is MNHEY and CDR2 is SMNVEV (reference sequence). This CDR3 is 15 amino acids long. CDR3 coding DNA: TGTGCCAGCAGTTTAGGGACGGGGAATAACTATGGCTACACCTTC. Protein sequence: CASSLGTGNNYGYTF.

The chain employs TRBV11-2 and TRBJ2-3, with 11 bases lining up with TRBD1. The germline gives CDR1 SGHAT, CDR2 FQNNGV. CDR3 length equals 14 residues. The J segment lost 6 bases and the V segment lost 5 bases, leaving 4 bases of the junction unmatched. The CDR3 loop reads CASSRDRGLDTQYF. The CDR3 DNA reads TGTGCCAGCAGCCGGGACAGGGGGTTGGATACGCAGTATTTT.

V gene TRBV28 combines with J gene TRBJ2-7, with D uncertain. CDR1 is MDHEN, CDR2 SYDVKM, per germline. CDR3 length: 12 amino acids. The V end lost 6 bases, the J end lost 2 bases, and 8 bases lay between the germline ends. The CDR3 sequence is CASSLAPYEQYF. In nucleotides, the CDR3 is TGTGCCAGCAGCCTCGCCCCCTACGAGCAGTACTTC.

The rearrangement links TRBV9 to TRBJ2-6; D gene unclear. Germline V gene data show CDR1 as SGDLS and CDR2 as YYNGEE. The CDR3 sequence is 15 residues long. The germline V and J ends were trimmed by 0 bases and 2 bases, with 6 bases remaining between them. In nucleotides, the CDR3 is TGTGCCAGCAGCGTAGGGGCTGCTGGGGCCAACGTCCTGACTTTC. This codes for CASSVGAAGANVLTF.

The chain carries TRBV28 and TRBJ2-3; a weak D match, TRBD2 (6 bases). This CDR3 is built from 15 residues. Germline values: CDR1 MDHEN, CDR2 SYDVKM. The V gene lost 4 bases and the J gene lost 0 bases, with 11 bases spanning the gap. This CDR3 is CASSYSGTSTDTQYF. For the CDR3, the DNA is TGTGCCAGCAGTTATAGCGGAACAAGCACAGATACGCAGTATTTT.

The chain has TRBV7-2 and TRBJ2-2; D is possibly TRBD2 (6 bases). The CDR3 is made up of 14 amino acids. In germline, CDR1 is SGHTA, CDR2 FQGNSA. The germline V and J ends were trimmed by 8 bases and 1 base, with 11 bases remaining between them. The DNA for the CDR3 is TGTGCCAGCGCGGACTACAAGAACACCGGGGAGCTGTTTTTT. This codes for CASADYKNTGELFF.

The rearrangement joins TRBV6-1 to TRBJ2-7; D not certain. The germline gives CDR1 MNHNS, CDR2 SASEGT. This CDR3 is 12 amino acids long. Here the CDR3 DNA reads TGTGGGTCAAGGACGGAGCTTCTAGAGCAGTACTTC. Its protein product is CGSRTELLEQYF.

The chain carries TRBV5-8 and TRBJ1-2; weak D call: TRBD1 (5 bases). V shed 3 bases and J shed 5 bases, with 8 bases lying between them. Germline loops: CDR1 SGHTS, CDR2 YDEGEE. The CDR3 length is 12 residues. CDR3 amino acids: CASSSQGYGYTF. The DNA of the CDR3 is TGTGCCAGCAGCTCCCAGGGTTATGGCTACACCTTC.

This chain uses TRBV18 with TRBJ2-5; D uncertain. The CDR3 totals 13 residues. Germline CDR1 is KGHSH and CDR2 is LQKENI. V lost 2 bases and J lost 4, with 8 bases in between. The CDR3 region has the DNA TGTGCCAGCTCACCAGGAGTTTCAGAGACCCAGTACTTC. It translates to CASSPGVSETQYF.